This TCR beta chain was sequenced during a study of blood T cell repertoires in COVID-19. Background on the study: Acute and convalescent COVID-19 specimens originated in the United States, Italy and Spain.

This clone was seen a single time. The CDR3 runs to 14 residues. Trimming took off 1 base at V and 7 bases at J, with 11 bases between the two ends. Germline V gene sequence: CDR1 SGHAT, CDR2 FQNNGV. Only in-frame clones appear in the TCRdb table, and some are missing; sequencing was by immunoSEQ multiplex PCR. This sample has approximately 340,000 clones; 87% occur once, and the top ten carry roughly a tenth. Sequencing input: peripheral blood. The chain links TRBV11-2 to TRBJ2-1; no clear D. The receptor's source is a man under 40 with COVID-19, enrolled during active disease. Here the CDR3 DNA reads TGTGCCAGCAGCTTAGCGCCAGCAGGAAATGAGCAGTTCTTC. It translates to CASSLAPAGNEQFF.